The present TCR beta chain was sequenced within a study of cytomegalovirus exposure and HLA in healthy donors. PCR used 60 Vbeta primers and 13 Jbeta primers. Repertoires were generated with immunoSEQ multiplex PCR, while TCRdb's copy carries only in-frame clones and drops some. Found here are about 98,000 clones, less than 90% of them singletons; the top ten hold 2.6%. CDR1 is SGHVS, CDR2 FNYEAQ, per germline. CDR3 length equals 16 residues. V lost 0 bases and J lost 0, with 9 bases in between. The gene calls are TRBV7-6 and TRBJ1-3; D uncertain. Specimen: PBMCs. This TCR derives from a man aged 35 to 55 in good health and CMV-seronegative. CDR3 sequence: CASSLAPQHSGNTIYF. In DNA, the CDR3 is TGTGCCAGCAGCTTAGCGCCACAGCACTCTGGAAACACCATATATTTT.